These 27 T cell receptor beta chains were sequenced from one sample in a study of cytomegalovirus exposure and HLA in healthy donors. PCR employed 60 Vbeta and 13 Jbeta primers. Assay used: immunoSEQ multiplex PCR; TCRdb lists only in-frame clones, some missing. There are approximately 180,000 clones in the sample; 81% occur only once, and more than 1.5% lies in the top ten. The specimen sequenced was PBMCs. The receptors here all came from a man aged 18 to 30 in good health and CMV-seronegative.

The V gene is TRBV25-1, the J gene TRBJ1-1, with 7 bases identical to TRBD1. CDR3 length: 14 amino acids. Germline CDR1 MGHDK, CDR2 SYGVNS. Trimming at V came to 7 bases and at J to 7 bases, leaving 12 bases not matched to a gene. CDR3 DNA sequence: TGTGCCAGCAAGATGAGCGCGACAGGGAGTGAAGCTTTCTTT. Encoded protein: CASKMSATGSEAFF.

The chain uses TRBV5-8 and TRBJ1-2; perhaps TRBD1 as D (6 bases). Germline V gives CDR1 SGHTS, CDR2 YDEGEE. The CDR3 covers 17 residues. Trimming pared 0 bases from V and 8 bases from J, leaving 23 bases between. CDR3 loop: CASSLETFWGPAGGYTF. The CDR3 DNA sequence: TGTGCCAGCAGCTTGGAGACCTTCTGGGGGCCCGCAGGAGGCTACACCTTC.

The gene calls are TRBV10-3 and TRBJ1-6; D perhaps matches TRBD1 (6 bases). Germline CDR1 reads ENHRY; CDR2 reads SYGVKD. This CDR3 comprises 17 residues. V dropped 0 bases and J dropped 5 bases, with 14 bases sitting between them. CDR3 loop: CAISESVIGTNNSPLHF. The CDR3, as DNA: TGTGCCATCAGTGAGTCGGTGATTGGGACAAATAATTCACCCCTCCACTTT.

As DNA, the CDR3 is TGTGCCAGTAGCCCAGGGAGGGCCCAAACGCCCGGCTACACCTTC. It codes for CASSPGRAQTPGYTF. The chain employs TRBV19 and TRBJ1-2, with a possible D match to TRBD1 (5 bases). This CDR3 spans 15 amino acids. Trimming removed 6 bases from V and 8 bases from J, with 22 bases in between. Germline V lookup: CDR1 LNHDA, CDR2 SQIVND (reference sequence).

CDR3 in amino acids: CAIGTLSGANVLTF. Written as DNA, the CDR3 is TGTGCCATCGGTACTCTGTCTGGGGCCAACGTCCTGACTTTC. J is TRBJ2-6 and V is TRBV10-3; D is uncertain. V shed 8 bases and J shed 1 base, with 9 bases lying between them. Germline assignment: CDR1 ENHRY and CDR2 SYGVKD. The CDR3 runs to 14 residues.

The chain uses TRBV5-4 and TRBJ2-3; D is possibly TRBD2 (6 bases). The CDR3 runs to 12 residues. Germline CDR1 SGHNT, CDR2 YYREEE (reference sequence). V was pared by 4 bases and J by 6 bases, with 9 bases between. CDR3: CASSPRGDTQYF. The CDR3 DNA is TGTGCCAGCAGCCCCCGGGGGGATACGCAGTATTTT.

The gene calls are TRBV11-2 and TRBJ2-1, with a weak D call TRBD2 (7 bases). CDR1 SGHAT and CDR2 FQNNGV come from the germline V gene. The CDR3 consists of 15 residues. V lost 5 bases and J lost 2, with 13 bases in between. The chain's CDR3 is CASSPGGPPYNEQFF. The CDR3, as DNA: TGTGCCAGCAGCCCCGGGGGGCCTCCCTACAATGAGCAGTTCTTC.

Turning to this clone: At one end, the junction sequence differs from germline, possibly due to a read error. This sample also contains other DNA sequences that code for the same CDR3. V usage is TRBV11-2 and J usage is TRBJ1-2; 7 bases align to TRBD1. CDR3 length: 16 residues. The V gene's germline CDR1 is SGHAT and CDR2 FQNNGV. In nucleotides, the CDR3 is TGTGCTAGCAGCTTATCTCCGGGACAGTCTAACTATGGCTACACCTTC. It is translated as CASSLSPGQSNYGYTF. The entire variable domain, with the rest obtained from reference TRBV11-2 and TRBJ1-2, is as follows: EAGVAQSPRYKIIEKRQSVAFWCNPISGHATLYWYQQILGQGPKLLIQFQNNGVVDDSQLPKDRFSAERLKGVDSTLKIQPAKLEDSAVYLCASSLSPGQSNYGYTFGSGTRLTVV.

The chain recombines TRBV4-1 with TRBJ1-6; unclear D gene. Germline V CDR1 and CDR2: MGHRA, YSYEKL. The CDR3 contains 12 residues. The ends were cut back, 1 base at V and 9 bases at J, with 4 bases in the middle. The CDR3 coding sequence is TGCGCCAGCAGCCAAGTCTCTTCACCCCTCCACTTT. This gives the protein CASSQVSSPLHF.

The chain links TRBV6-5 to TRBJ2-1, with 8 bases that match TRBD2. The CDR3 length is 15 residues. Looked up from germline, CDR1 is MNHEY and CDR2 is SVGAGI. The V and J ends lost 6 bases and 7 bases, in that order; junction bases with no gene match: 11. In nucleotides, the CDR3 is TGTGCCAGCAGCCCCGGGGGGGCCCTGGGAAATGAGCAGTTCTTC. This sequence encodes CASSPGGALGNEQFF.

The chain uses TRBV6-1 and TRBJ2-7; 7 bases map to TRBD2. Trimming took 4 bases from V and 5 from J; bases not matched to a gene: 17. CDR1 and CDR2 (germline): MNHNS, SASEGT. The CDR3 totals 17 residues. The CDR3 loop reads CASSGPAPGRGLHEQYF. Here the CDR3 DNA reads TGTGCCAGCAGTGGGCCTGCCCCTGGGAGGGGACTACACGAGCAGTACTTC.

This clone was detected only a few times. The CDR3 spells CASSVVSSGRGDTQYF. CDR3 nucleotides: TGTGCCAGCAGCGTAGTTTCCAGCGGGAGGGGGGATACGCAGTATTTT. V is TRBV9 and J is TRBJ2-3, with 10 bases fitting TRBD2. V lost 0 bases, J lost 6 bases, and 7 bases stayed unmatched. The CDR3 is 16 amino acids. CDR1 and CDR2 from the germline V gene are SGDLS and YYNGEE.

This clone was seen only a few times. The rearrangement uses TRBV4-1 and TRBJ2-1; D gene unclear. The germline V and J ends were trimmed by 0 bases and 1 base, with 10 bases remaining between them. CDR3 size: 16 residues. Germline values: CDR1 MGHRA, CDR2 YSYEKL. CDR3 sequence: CASSQDKRSSYNEQFF. CDR3 in DNA: TGCGCCAGCAGCCAAGATAAACGGTCTTCCTACAATGAGCAGTTCTTC.

The chain combines TRBV9 with TRBJ2-2; no clear D. CDR3 length: 12 amino acids. Germline values: CDR1 SGDLS, CDR2 YYNGEE. V was clipped by 2 bases and J by 6 bases, with 5 bases between them. The CDR3 loop reads CASSVTAGELFF. The CDR3 nucleotides read TGTGCCAGCAGCGTTACGGCCGGGGAGCTGTTTTTT.

This sequence joins TRBV9 and TRBJ2-7; 10 bases line up with TRBD2. The germline CDR1 and CDR2 sequences are SGDLS and YYNGEE. CDR3 length equals 15 residues. V gave up 4 bases and J gave up 3 bases; unmatched junction bases: 7. The CDR3 spells CASSPLASGGYEQYF. Here the CDR3 DNA reads TGTGCCAGCAGCCCCTTGGCTAGCGGGGGCTACGAGCAGTACTTC.

A note on this clone: One junction end does not reproduce the germline sequence, and a read error may be involved. V and J are TRBV7-9 and TRBJ2-7; 10 nucleotides align to TRBD2. The CDR3 runs to 18 residues. Germline CDR1 is SEHNR and CDR2 is FQNEAQ (reference sequence). For the CDR3, the DNA is TGTTCCAGCAGCCAAGAAGGAGAGCGGGAGGGTTACTCCTACGAGCAGTACTTC. Its protein product is CSSSQEGEREGYSYEQYF.

Points on this clone: This sample includes further DNA sequences coding for the same CDR3. This chain links TRBV7-2 with TRBJ2-3; 9 bases are a match to TRBD2. Germline loops: CDR1 SGHTA, CDR2 FQGNSA. This CDR3 has 14 amino acids. The junction had 2 bases not matched to a gene; V was cut back by 3 bases and J by 4 bases. The CDR3: CASSLGLAADTQYF. Written as DNA, the CDR3 is TGTGCCAGCAGCTTGGGACTAGCAGCAGATACGCAGTATTTT.

The chain is built from TRBV2 and TRBJ2-2; 10 bases align to TRBD2. The ends lost 6 bases at V and 3 bases at J; junction bases unmatched: 4. Germline lookup yields CDR1 SNHLY and CDR2 FYNNEI. The CDR3 runs 15 residues. The CDR3 spells CASRKAGGYTGELFF. The CDR3 DNA reads TGTGCCAGCAGGAAAGCGGGAGGGTACACCGGGGAGCTGTTTTTT.

This chain joins TRBV29-1 and TRBJ1-1; no firm D call. The V end was cut by 7 bases, the J end by 3 bases, with 15 bases between. The CDR3 extends over 13 amino acids. Germline CDR1 is SQVTM and CDR2 is ANQGSEA. This chain's CDR3 is CSAATTRYTEAFF. DNA for the CDR3: TGCAGCGCTGCCACTACGAGATACACTGAAGCTTTCTTT.

In this sample, this clone turned up once. The chain recombines TRBV27 with TRBJ2-7; TRBD2 matches 7 bases. The CDR3 length is 16 residues. Germline CDR1 is MNHEY and CDR2 is SMNVEV (reference sequence). After removal of 5 bases from V and 1 base from J, the junction contained 11 bases not matched to a gene. The CDR3, as DNA: TGTGCCAGCAGTCCGCTCTCACTAGCGCCGTCCTACGAGCAGTACTTC. Translating it yields CASSPLSLAPSYEQYF.

This clone occurred a few times. The V call is TRBV2, the J call TRBJ1-5; D ambiguous. This CDR3 comprises 13 residues. Trimming took 3 bases from V and 4 from J, leaving 7 bases between them. The V gene's germline CDR1 is SNHLY and CDR2 FYNNEI. CDR3 region: CASSDRINQPQHF. CDR3 DNA: TGTGCCAGCAGTGACAGGATAAATCAGCCCCAGCATTTT.

The chain links TRBV28 to TRBJ2-5, with 8 bases that match TRBD1. Germline-derived CDR1 and CDR2 are MDHEN and SYDVKM. V shed 5 bases, J shed 5 bases, and the junction held 7 bases outside the gene matches. CDR3 size: 14 residues. DNA of the CDR3: TGTGCCAGCAGTCCTCGGACAGGGAGGGAGACCCAGTACTTC. Protein: CASSPRTGRETQYF.

This clone was seen a single time. This rearrangement joins TRBV11-2 to TRBJ1-6; possibly TRBD1 for D (6 bases). V was pared by 5 bases and J by 7 bases, with 15 bases between. Germline CDR1 and CDR2: SGHAT and FQNNGV. This CDR3 is 15 amino acids long. CDR3 protein: CASSTLGQFNSPLHF. CDR3 bases: TGTGCCAGCAGCACACTTGGACAGTTCAATTCACCCCTCCACTTT.

This clone was detected only a few times. This chain joins TRBV2 and TRBJ2-1, with TRBD2 matching over 11 bases. Germline lookup yields CDR1 SNHLY and CDR2 FYNNEI. Trimming at V came to 3 bases and at J to 7 bases, leaving 5 bases not matched to a gene. CDR3 length equals 15 residues. In DNA, the CDR3 is TGTGCCAGCAGTGATCTCCCTAGCGGGGGGAATGAGCAGTTCTTC. It encodes CASSDLPSGGNEQFF.

The rearrangement uses TRBV6-5 and TRBJ1-2, with TRBD1 as a possible D gene (6 bases). V shed 6 bases and J shed 1 base, with 15 bases lying between them. Germline CDR1 and CDR2: MNHEY and SVGAGI. The CDR3 loop spans 15 amino acids. The CDR3 here is CASREYTGINYGYTF. The CDR3 nucleotides read TGTGCCAGCAGAGAGTATACAGGGATTAACTATGGCTACACCTTC.

The CDR3 DNA is TGTGCCAGCAGCCCCGCCGGACGGGAGACCGGGGAGCTGTTTTTT. Translation gives CASSPAGRETGELFF. The chain recombines TRBV5-8 with TRBJ2-2, with D possibly TRBD2 on 6 matching bases. This CDR3 contains 15 residues. Trimming pared 4 bases from V and 5 bases from J, leaving 15 bases between. The germline gives CDR1 SGHTS, CDR2 YDEGEE.

The table lists this clone with a few counts. The rearrangement links TRBV7-2 to TRBJ2-3, with 7 bases that match TRBD2. This CDR3 is built from 15 residues. Germline CDR1 SGHTA, CDR2 FQGNSA. Losses at the gene ends were 1 base for V and 6 bases for J; bases not matched to a gene: 7. CDR3 coding DNA: TGTGCCAGCAGCTTAGGACTAGCCGACGGGGATACGCAGTATTTT. Translation gives CASSLGLADGDTQYF.